One and the same sample provided the 17 T cell receptor beta chains below, sequenced in a study of cytomegalovirus exposure and HLA in healthy donors. The primer mix had 60 Vbeta and 13 Jbeta primers. Measured with immunoSEQ multiplex PCR; TCRdb has only the in-frame clones, and not every one. The sample includes more than 140,000 clones, approximately 82% of them seen just once. The specimen was PBMCs. The receptors shown here come from a woman in her thirties or forties in good health and CMV-seronegative.

The rearrangement links TRBV11-1 to TRBJ2-5; perhaps TRBD2 as D (5 bases). The CDR3 consists of 16 residues. Germline V gene sequence: CDR1 SGHAT, CDR2 FQDESV (reference sequence). V lost 5 bases to trimming and J lost 2 bases, with 18 bases between them. As DNA, the CDR3 is TGTGCCAGCAGCCACCTGGGTCGGGGAACTCAAGAGACCCAGTACTTC. It yields the protein CASSHLGRGTQETQYF.

This chain connects TRBV10-1 to TRBJ1-1, with unresolved D. V was shortened by 2 bases and J by 3 bases, with 7 bases between the two germline ends. The CDR3 is made up of 13 amino acids. Germline V CDR1 and CDR2: WNHNN, SYGVQD (reference sequence). The CDR3, as DNA: TGCGCCAGCAGTGAGGAGTTTTACACTGAAGCTTTCTTT. Its translation: CASSEEFYTEAFF.

The chain recombines TRBV9 with TRBJ1-5; no firm D call. The CDR3 has 16 residues. Trimming removed 0 bases at V and 1 base at J, with 11 bases between. The V gene's germline CDR1 is SGDLS and CDR2 YYNGEE. This chain's CDR3 is CASSVDGRASNQPQHF. The CDR3 nucleotides are TGTGCCAGCAGCGTAGATGGGCGCGCCAGCAATCAGCCCCAGCATTTT. Full variable domain (missing parts from reference TRBV9 and TRBJ1-5): DSGVTQTPKHLITATGQRVTLRCSPRSGDLSVYWYQQSLDQGLQFLIQYYNGEERAKGNILERFSAQQFPDLHSELNLSSLELGDSALYFCASSVDGRASNQPQHFGDGTRLSIL.

The chain joins TRBV9 to TRBJ2-1; TRBD1 aligns across 7 bases. The CDR3 contains 16 residues. Looked up from germline, CDR1 is SGDLS and CDR2 is YYNGEE. With V trimmed by 3 bases and J by 0 bases, 6 bases remained unmatched. DNA for the CDR3: TGTGCCAGCAGCGCCCGACAGGGAAGCTCCTACAATGAGCAGTTCTTC. Residues: CASSARQGSSYNEQFF.

The chain combines TRBV10-3 with TRBJ2-5; maybe TRBD2 (5 bases). Germline-derived CDR1 and CDR2 are ENHRY and SYGVKD. Trimming took off 0 bases at V and 4 bases at J, with 15 bases between the two ends. The CDR3 sequence is 16 residues long. The CDR3 nucleotides are TGTGCCATCAGTGAGTCTAAACGGGGAGTGGGAGAGACCCAGTACTTC. Its translation: CAISESKRGVGETQYF.

The chain recombines TRBV28 with TRBJ1-4; possibly TRBD1 for D (6 bases). CDR1 is MDHEN, CDR2 SYDVKM, per germline. The CDR3 contains 14 residues. Deletions cut 6 bases from V and 4 bases from J, with 12 bases between. The CDR3 protein is CASRGHGDNEKLFF. DNA for the CDR3: TGTGCCAGCAGGGGACACGGGGATAATGAAAAACTGTTTTTT.

This chain uses TRBV7-2 with TRBJ2-3; possibly TRBD1 for D (5 bases). The germline gives CDR1 SGHTA, CDR2 FQGNSA. The CDR3 totals 14 residues. The V end was cut by 2 bases, the J end by 2 bases, with 8 bases between. CDR3 DNA sequence: TGTGCCAGCAGCTTACTAGGGGTCACAGATACGCAGTATTTT. Translation: CASSLLGVTDTQYF.

The chain joins TRBV9 to TRBJ2-3; the D gene is possibly TRBD2 (6 bases). The CDR3 extends over 19 amino acids. Germline V gene lookup returns CDR1 SGDLS and CDR2 YYNGEE. Trimming left V 3 bases short and J 4 bases short, with 27 bases between. CDR3 loop: CASSASTEASRWEADTQYF. The DNA of the CDR3 is TGTGCCAGCAGCGCTTCGACGGAGGCTAGCCGGTGGGAGGCAGATACGCAGTATTTT.

This rearrangement joins TRBV28 to TRBJ2-1; TRBD2 agrees at 7 bases. The junction had 10 bases not matched to a gene; V was cut back by 7 bases and J by 4 bases. The germline gives CDR1 MDHEN, CDR2 SYDVKM. The CDR3 is 15 residues long. CDR3 sequence reads: CASTPGLGIYNEQFF. CDR3 DNA: TGTGCCAGCACGCCTGGACTAGGCATTTACAATGAGCAGTTCTTC.

This clone was counted a single time. The chain joins TRBV6-5 to TRBJ2-2; D is ambiguous. The CDR3 has 12 amino acids. The V and J ends lost 5 bases and 7 bases respectively, with 8 bases between them. CDR1 and CDR2 from the germline V gene are MNHEY and SVGAGI. CDR3 sequence (DNA): TGTGCCAGCAGTAACAGAAACGGGGAGCTGTTTTTT. It specifies CASSNRNGELFF.

DNA of the CDR3: TGTGCCAGCAACCGACAGGGGGCGACCTACGAGCAGTACTTC. Translated, it gives CASNRQGATYEQYF. The chain links TRBV6-5 to TRBJ2-7; TRBD1 aligns across 10 bases. J was trimmed by 2 bases and V by 7 bases; bases with no gene match: 5. This CDR3 region has 14 residues. Germline loops: CDR1 MNHEY, CDR2 SVGAGI.

The V call is TRBV4-2, the J call TRBJ2-7; 7 nucleotides line up with TRBD1. V lost 0 bases, J lost 2 bases, and 4 bases stayed unmatched. The CDR3 covers 15 residues. CDR1 and CDR2 (germline): LGHNA, YNFKEQ. The CDR3 region has the DNA TGTGCCAGCAGCCAAGATCCCGGGACAGCCTACGAGCAGTACTTC. The encoded protein is CASSQDPGTAYEQYF.

The rearrangement joins TRBV7-2 to TRBJ2-7; D is possibly TRBD1 (5 bases). The CDR3 runs 15 residues. Trimming took off 1 base at V and 2 bases at J, with 12 bases between the two ends. Germline V gene sequence: CDR1 SGHTA, CDR2 FQGNSA. DNA of the CDR3: TGTGCCAGCAGCTTAGGTTCAGGACAAGCCTACGAGCAGTACTTC. Amino acid sequence: CASSLGSGQAYEQYF.

V usage is TRBV11-2 and J usage is TRBJ2-7; TRBD1 might be the D (6 bases). Germline CDR1 reads SGHAT; CDR2 reads FQNNGV. The CDR3 is made up of 15 amino acids. Trimming left V 6 bases short and J 2 bases short, with 17 bases between. This chain's CDR3 is CASSPGLDRAYEQYF. CDR3 bases: TGTGCCAGCAGTCCCGGTTTGGACAGAGCCTACGAGCAGTACTTC.

This clone has a count of ten or more. V usage is TRBV4-3 and J usage is TRBJ2-7, with TRBD1 matching over 7 bases. This CDR3 has 16 residues. The V segment lost 1 base and the J segment 4 bases; nucleotides outside the gene matches: 10. Looked up from germline, CDR1 is LGHNA and CDR2 is YSLEER. Here the CDR3 reads CASSQAYPDRTYEQYF. CDR3 nucleotides: TGCGCCAGCAGCCAAGCCTATCCGGACAGGACATACGAGCAGTACTTC.

The V gene is TRBV27, the J gene TRBJ2-7; 9 nucleotides align to TRBD1. CDR1 and CDR2 (germline): MNHEY, SMNVEV (reference sequence). The length of the CDR3 is 15 residues. The junction had 3 bases not matched to a gene; V was cut back by 2 bases and J by 1 base. The CDR3 here is CASSLKGQGSYEQYF. In DNA, the CDR3 is TGTGCCAGCAGTTTAAAAGGACAGGGGTCCTACGAGCAGTACTTC.

The rearrangement uses TRBV5-8 and TRBJ2-5; possibly TRBD1 for D (5 bases). Germline values: CDR1 SGHTS, CDR2 YDEGEE. The CDR3 extends over 15 amino acids. V was pared by 1 base and J by 5 bases, with 15 bases between. The CDR3 region is CASSLNTGRVETQYF. In DNA, the CDR3 is TGTGCCAGCAGCTTGAATACTGGCAGGGTCGAGACCCAGTACTTC.